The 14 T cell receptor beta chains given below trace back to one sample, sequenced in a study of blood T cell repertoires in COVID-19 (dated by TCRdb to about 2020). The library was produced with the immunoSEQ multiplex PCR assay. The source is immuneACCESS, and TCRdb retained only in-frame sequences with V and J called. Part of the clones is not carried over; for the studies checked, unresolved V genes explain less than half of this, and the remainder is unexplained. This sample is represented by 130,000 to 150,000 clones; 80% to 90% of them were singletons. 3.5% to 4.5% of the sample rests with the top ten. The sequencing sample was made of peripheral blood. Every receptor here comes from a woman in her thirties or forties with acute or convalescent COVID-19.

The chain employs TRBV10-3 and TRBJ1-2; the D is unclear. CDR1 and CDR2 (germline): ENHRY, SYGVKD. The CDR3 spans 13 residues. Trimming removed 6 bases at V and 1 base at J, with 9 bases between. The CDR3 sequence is CAISTGFNYGYTF. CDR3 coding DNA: TGTGCCATCAGCACGGGTTTTAACTATGGCTACACCTTC.

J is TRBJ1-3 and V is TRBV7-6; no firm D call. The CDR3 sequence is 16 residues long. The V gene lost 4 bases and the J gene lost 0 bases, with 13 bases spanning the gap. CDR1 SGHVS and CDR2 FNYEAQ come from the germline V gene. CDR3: CASSSLEGFSGNTIYF. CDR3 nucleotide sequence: TGTGCCAGCAGCTCCCTCGAGGGATTCTCTGGAAACACCATATATTTT.

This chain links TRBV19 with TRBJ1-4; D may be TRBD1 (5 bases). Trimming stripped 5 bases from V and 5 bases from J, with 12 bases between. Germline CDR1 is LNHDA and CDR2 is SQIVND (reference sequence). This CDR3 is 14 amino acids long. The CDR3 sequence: CASSQTVSNEKLFF. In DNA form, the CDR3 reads TGTGCCAGTAGTCAGACAGTCTCCAATGAAAAACTGTTTTTT.

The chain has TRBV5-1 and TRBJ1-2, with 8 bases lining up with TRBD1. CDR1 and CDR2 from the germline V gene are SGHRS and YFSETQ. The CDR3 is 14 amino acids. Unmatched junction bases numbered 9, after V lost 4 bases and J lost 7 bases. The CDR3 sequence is CASSHRQGSGGYTF. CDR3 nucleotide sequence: TGCGCCAGCAGCCATCGACAGGGGAGCGGTGGCTACACCTTC.

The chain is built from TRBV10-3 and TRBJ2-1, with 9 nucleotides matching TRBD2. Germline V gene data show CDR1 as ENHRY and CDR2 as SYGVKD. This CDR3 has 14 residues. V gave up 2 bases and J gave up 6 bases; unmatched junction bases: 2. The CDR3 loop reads CAISEPGLANEQFF. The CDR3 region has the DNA TGTGCCATCAGTGAGCCGGGACTAGCCAATGAGCAGTTCTTC.

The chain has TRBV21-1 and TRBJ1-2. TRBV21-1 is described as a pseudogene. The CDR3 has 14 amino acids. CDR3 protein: CASSKGRRVGGYTF. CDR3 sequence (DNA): TGTGCCAGCAGCAAAGGTCGGAGGGTCGGCGGCTACACCTTC.

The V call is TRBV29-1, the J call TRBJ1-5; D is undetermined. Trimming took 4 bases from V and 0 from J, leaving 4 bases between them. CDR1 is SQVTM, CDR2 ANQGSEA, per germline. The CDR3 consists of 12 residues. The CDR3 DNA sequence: TGCAGCGTTGGAGGTAGCAATCAGCCCCAGCATTTT. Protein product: CSVGGSNQPQHF.

CDR3 in DNA: TGTGCCAGCAGCCAGGGGGCCCTGGGTGAGCAGTTCTTC. It specifies CASSQGALGEQFF. The chain combines TRBV7-3 with TRBJ2-1; 8 bases are a match to TRBD1. The CDR3 is 13 amino acids. Trimming cost V 5 bases and J 9 bases; bases outside gene matches: 6. Germline V CDR1 and CDR2: SGHTA, FQGTGA.

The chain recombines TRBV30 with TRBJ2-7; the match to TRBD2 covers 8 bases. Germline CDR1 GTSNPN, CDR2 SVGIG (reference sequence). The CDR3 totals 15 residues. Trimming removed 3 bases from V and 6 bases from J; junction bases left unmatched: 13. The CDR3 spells CAWRAPGREASEQYF. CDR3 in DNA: TGTGCCTGGAGGGCCCCGGGGCGGGAGGCGAGCGAGCAGTACTTC.

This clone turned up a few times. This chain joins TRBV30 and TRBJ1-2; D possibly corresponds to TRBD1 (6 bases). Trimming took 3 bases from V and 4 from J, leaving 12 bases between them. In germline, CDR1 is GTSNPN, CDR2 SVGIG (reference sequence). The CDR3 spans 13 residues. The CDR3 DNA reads TGTGCCTGGAGGATGGACAGAATCTATGGCTACACCTTC. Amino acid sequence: CAWRMDRIYGYTF.

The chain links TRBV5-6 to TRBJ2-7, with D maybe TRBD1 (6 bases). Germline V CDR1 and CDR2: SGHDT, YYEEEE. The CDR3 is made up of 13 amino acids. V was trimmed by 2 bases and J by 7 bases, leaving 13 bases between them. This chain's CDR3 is CASSFPTRGEQYF. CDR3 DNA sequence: TGTGCCAGCAGCTTTCCAACGAGGGGGGAGCAGTACTTC.

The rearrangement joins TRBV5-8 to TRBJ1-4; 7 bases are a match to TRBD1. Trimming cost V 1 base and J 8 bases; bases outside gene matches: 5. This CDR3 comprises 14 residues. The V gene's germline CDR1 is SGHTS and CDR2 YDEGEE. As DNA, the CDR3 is TGTGCCAGCAGCTTGAGGACAGGTTGGGAAAAACTGTTTTTT. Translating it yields CASSLRTGWEKLFF.

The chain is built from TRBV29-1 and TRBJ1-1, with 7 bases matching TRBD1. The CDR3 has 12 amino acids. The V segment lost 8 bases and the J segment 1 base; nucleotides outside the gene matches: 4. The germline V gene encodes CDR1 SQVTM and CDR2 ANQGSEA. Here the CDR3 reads CSSRTGNTEAFF. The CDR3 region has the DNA TGCAGCTCTCGGACAGGGAACACTGAAGCTTTCTTT.

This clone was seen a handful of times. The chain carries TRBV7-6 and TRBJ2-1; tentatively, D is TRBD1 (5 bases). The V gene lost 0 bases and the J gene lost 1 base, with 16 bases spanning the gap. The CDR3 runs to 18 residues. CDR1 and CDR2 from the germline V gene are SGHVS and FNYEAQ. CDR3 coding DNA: TGTGCCAGCAGCTTAGCCGGATTGGGGCAGGGATCCTACAATGAGCAGTTCTTC. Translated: CASSLAGLGQGSYNEQFF.